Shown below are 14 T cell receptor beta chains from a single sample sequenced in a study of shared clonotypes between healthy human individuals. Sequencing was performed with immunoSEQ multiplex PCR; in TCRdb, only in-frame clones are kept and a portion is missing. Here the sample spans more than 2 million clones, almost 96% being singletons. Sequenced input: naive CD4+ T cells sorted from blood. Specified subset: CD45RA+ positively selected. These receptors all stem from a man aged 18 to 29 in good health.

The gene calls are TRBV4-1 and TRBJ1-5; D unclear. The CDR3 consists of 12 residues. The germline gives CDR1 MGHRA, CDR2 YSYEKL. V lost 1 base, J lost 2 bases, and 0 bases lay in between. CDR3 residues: CASSQGNQPQHF. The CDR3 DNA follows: TGCGCCAGCAGCCAAGGCAATCAGCCCCAGCATTTT.

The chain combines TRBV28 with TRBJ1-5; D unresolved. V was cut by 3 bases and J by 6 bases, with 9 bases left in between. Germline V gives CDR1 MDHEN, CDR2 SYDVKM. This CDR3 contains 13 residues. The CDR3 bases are TGTGCCAGCAGTTTGGACGGCGTTCAGCCCCAGCATTTT. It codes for CASSLDGVQPQHF.

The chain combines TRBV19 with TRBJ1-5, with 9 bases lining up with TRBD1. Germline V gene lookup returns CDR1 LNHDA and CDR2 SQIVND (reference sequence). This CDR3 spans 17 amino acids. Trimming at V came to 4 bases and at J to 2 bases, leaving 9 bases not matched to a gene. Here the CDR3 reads CASSTTGGDRGNQPQHF. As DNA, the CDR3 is TGTGCCAGTAGTACGACAGGGGGGGATAGGGGCAATCAGCCCCAGCATTTT.

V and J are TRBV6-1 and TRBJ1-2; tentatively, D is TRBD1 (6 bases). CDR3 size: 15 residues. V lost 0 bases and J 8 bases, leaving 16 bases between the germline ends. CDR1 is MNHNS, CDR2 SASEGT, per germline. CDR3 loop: CASSEASQGLRGYTF. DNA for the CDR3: TGTGCCAGCAGTGAAGCGTCACAGGGATTGAGGGGCTACACCTTC.

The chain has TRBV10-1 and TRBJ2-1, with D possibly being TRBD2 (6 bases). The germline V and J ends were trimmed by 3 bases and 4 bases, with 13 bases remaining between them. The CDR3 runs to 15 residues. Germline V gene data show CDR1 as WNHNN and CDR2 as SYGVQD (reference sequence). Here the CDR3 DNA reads TGCGCCAGCAGTGACCCGGGAAGCGGGTACAATGAGCAGTTCTTC. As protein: CASSDPGSGYNEQFF.

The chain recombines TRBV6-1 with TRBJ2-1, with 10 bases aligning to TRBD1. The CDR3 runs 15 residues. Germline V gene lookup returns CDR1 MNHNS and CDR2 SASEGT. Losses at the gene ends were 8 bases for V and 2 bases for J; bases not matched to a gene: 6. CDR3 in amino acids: CASGEGQGPYNEQFF. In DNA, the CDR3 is TGTGCCAGCGGGGAGGGACAGGGGCCCTACAATGAGCAGTTCTTC.

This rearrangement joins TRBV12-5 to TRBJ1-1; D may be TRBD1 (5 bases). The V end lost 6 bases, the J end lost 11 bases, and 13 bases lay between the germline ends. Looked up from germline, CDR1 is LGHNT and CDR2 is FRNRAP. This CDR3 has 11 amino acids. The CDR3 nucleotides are TGTGCTAGTGGAGTCGATGGGGCGGCTTTCTTT. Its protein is CASGVDGAAFF.

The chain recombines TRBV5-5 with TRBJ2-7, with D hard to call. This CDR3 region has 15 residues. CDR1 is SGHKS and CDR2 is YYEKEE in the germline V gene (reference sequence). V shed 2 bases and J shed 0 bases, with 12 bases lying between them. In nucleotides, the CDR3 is TGTGCCAGCAGCTTTACGCTACTCGGCTCCTACGAGCAGTACTTC. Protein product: CASSFTLLGSYEQYF. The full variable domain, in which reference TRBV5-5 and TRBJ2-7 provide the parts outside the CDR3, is DAGVTQSPTHLIKTRGQQVTLRCSPISGHKSVSWYQQVLGQGPQFIFQYYEKEERGRGNFPDRFSARQFPNYSSELNVNALLLGDSALYLCASSFTLLGSYEQYFGPGTRLTVT.

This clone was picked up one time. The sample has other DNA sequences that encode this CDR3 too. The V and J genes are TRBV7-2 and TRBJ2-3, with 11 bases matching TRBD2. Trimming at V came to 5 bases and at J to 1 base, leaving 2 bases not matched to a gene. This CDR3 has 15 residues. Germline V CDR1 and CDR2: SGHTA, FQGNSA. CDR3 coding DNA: TGTGCCAGCAGCCCACTAGCGGGGGGCACAGATACGCAGTATTTT. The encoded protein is CASSPLAGGTDTQYF.

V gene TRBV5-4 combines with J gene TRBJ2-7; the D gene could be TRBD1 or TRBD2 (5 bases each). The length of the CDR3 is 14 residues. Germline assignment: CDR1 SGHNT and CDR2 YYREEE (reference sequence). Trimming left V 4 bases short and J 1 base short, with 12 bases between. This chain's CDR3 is CASSPRDGSYEQYF. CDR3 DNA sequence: TGTGCCAGCAGCCCAAGGGACGGTTCCTACGAGCAGTACTTC.

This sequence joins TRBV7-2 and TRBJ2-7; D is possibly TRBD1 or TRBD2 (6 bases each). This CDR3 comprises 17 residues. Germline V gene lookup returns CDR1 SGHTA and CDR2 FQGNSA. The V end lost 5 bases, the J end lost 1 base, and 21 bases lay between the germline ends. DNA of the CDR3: TGTGCCAGCAGCCCCACAGGGACCCTAGGGGGGTCCTACGAGCAGTACTTC. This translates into CASSPTGTLGGSYEQYF.

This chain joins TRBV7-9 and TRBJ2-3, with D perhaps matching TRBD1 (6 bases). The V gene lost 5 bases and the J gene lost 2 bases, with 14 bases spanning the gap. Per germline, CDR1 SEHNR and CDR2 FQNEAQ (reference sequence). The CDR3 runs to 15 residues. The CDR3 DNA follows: TGTGCCAGCAGCGCTAGATGGGACATCACAGATACGCAGTATTTT. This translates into CASSARWDITDTQYF.

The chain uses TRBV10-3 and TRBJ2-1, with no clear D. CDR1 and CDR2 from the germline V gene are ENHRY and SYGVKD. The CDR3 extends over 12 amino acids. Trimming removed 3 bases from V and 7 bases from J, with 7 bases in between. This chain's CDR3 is CAISDKVNEQFF. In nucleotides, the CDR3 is TGTGCCATCAGTGATAAAGTGAATGAGCAGTTCTTC.

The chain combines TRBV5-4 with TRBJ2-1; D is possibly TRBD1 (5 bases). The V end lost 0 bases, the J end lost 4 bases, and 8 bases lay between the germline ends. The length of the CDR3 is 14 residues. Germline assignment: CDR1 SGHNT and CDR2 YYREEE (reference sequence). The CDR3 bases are TGTGCCAGCAGCTTGGAAGGGGAATACAATGAGCAGTTCTTC. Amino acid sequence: CASSLEGEYNEQFF.